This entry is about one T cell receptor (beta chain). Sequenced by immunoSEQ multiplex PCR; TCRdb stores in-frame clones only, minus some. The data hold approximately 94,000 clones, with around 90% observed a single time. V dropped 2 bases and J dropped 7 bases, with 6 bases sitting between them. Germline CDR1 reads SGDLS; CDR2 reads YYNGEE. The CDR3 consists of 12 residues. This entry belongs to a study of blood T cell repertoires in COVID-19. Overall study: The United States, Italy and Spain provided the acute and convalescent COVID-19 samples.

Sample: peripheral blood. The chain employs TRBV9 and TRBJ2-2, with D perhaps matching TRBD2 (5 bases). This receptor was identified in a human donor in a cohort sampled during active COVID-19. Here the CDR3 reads CASSVGIGELFF. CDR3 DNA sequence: TGTGCCAGCAGCGTCGGGATCGGGGAGCTGTTTTTT.